Each of the 9 T cell receptor beta chains below was sequenced from the same sample in a study of blood T cell repertoires in COVID-19. Generated by immunoSEQ multiplex PCR, the TCRdb table keeps only in-frame clones and is missing some. The sample records 60,000 to 85,000 clones, 75% to 90% being singletons. Sequencing was performed on peripheral blood. These receptors were collected from a human donor in a cohort sampled during active COVID-19.

This rearrangement joins TRBV20-1 to TRBJ2-5; D not resolved. V lost 2 bases to trimming and J lost 5 bases, with 6 bases between them. Germline-derived CDR1 and CDR2 are DFQATT and SNEGSKA (reference sequence). This CDR3 comprises 11 residues. CDR3 sequence: CSARHVETQYF. CDR3 DNA sequence: TGCAGTGCTAGACATGTGGAGACCCAGTACTTC.

The chain combines TRBV5-4 with TRBJ1-1; 7 positions agree with TRBD1. V shed 2 bases and J 0 bases; nucleotides not matched to a gene: 4. The CDR3 loop spans 15 amino acids. CDR1 is SGHNT, CDR2 YYREEE, per germline (reference sequence). CDR3 sequence reads: CASSFPQGMNTEAFF. The CDR3 DNA reads TGTGCCAGCAGCTTCCCACAGGGGATGAACACTGAAGCTTTCTTT.

The rearrangement joins TRBV7-3 to TRBJ2-3; no definite D call. Germline V gene data show CDR1 as SGHTA and CDR2 as FQGTGA. The CDR3 loop spans 14 amino acids. The V end lost 1 base, the J end lost 1 base, and 6 bases lay between the germline ends. For the CDR3, the DNA is TGTGCCAGCAGCTTAAGACTCGGCACAGATACGCAGTATTTT. The encoded protein is CASSLRLGTDTQYF.

This chain uses TRBV5-1 with TRBJ1-6; TRBD1 matches at 9 bases. V lost 5 bases to trimming and J lost 10 bases; unmatched junction nucleotides: 10. This CDR3 spans 15 amino acids. The germline CDR1 and CDR2 sequences are SGHRS and YFSETQ. DNA of the CDR3: TGCGCCAGCAGAGCCGGGACAGGGCAGGGATCACCCCTCCACTTT. Translation: CASRAGTGQGSPLHF.

This chain links TRBV6-5 with TRBJ2-5; D is uncertain. Trimming cost V 5 bases and J 5 bases, with 18 bases left between them. Germline lookup yields CDR1 MNHEY and CDR2 SVGAGI. This CDR3 is built from 15 residues. In DNA, the CDR3 is TGTGCCAGCAGTCTCAGACTTAACGCTGGGGAGACCCAGTACTTC. This sequence encodes CASSLRLNAGETQYF.

The rearrangement links TRBV28 to TRBJ2-7; TRBD2 aligns across 10 bases. The trim removed 0 bases at V and 3 bases at J, leaving 5 bases unmatched. The germline CDR1 and CDR2 sequences are MDHEN and SYDVKM. The length of the CDR3 is 16 residues. Written as DNA, the CDR3 is TGTGCCAGCAGTTTATGGACTAGCGGGCCACACTACGAGCAGTACTTC. This gives the protein CASSLWTSGPHYEQYF.

This chain links TRBV4-2 with TRBJ2-5; 8 bases align to TRBD1. Germline assignment: CDR1 LGHNA and CDR2 YNFKEQ. V trimming: 4 bases; J trimming: 2 bases; junction bases outside the gene matches: 3. The CDR3 extends over 14 amino acids. The CDR3 reads CASSRDRGQETQYF. CDR3 nucleotides: TGTGCCAGCAGCCGAGACAGGGGTCAAGAGACCCAGTACTTC.

The chain is built from TRBV7-8 and TRBJ2-1, with 10 bases lining up with TRBD1. V shed 5 bases, J shed 8 bases, and the junction held 6 bases outside the gene matches. CDR3 length: 14 residues. Germline loops: CDR1 SGHVS, CDR2 FQNEAQ. The DNA of the CDR3 is TGTGCCAGCAGCGCCGGGACAGGGGTCGATGAGCAGTTCTTC. This encodes CASSAGTGVDEQFF.

This clone appeared a single time. DNA of the CDR3: TGTGCCAGCTCACCTGTCCCGGGACAAAACACCGGGGAGCTGTTTTTT. It yields the protein CASSPVPGQNTGELFF. V and J are TRBV18 and TRBJ2-2; maybe TRBD1 (6 bases). Germline V CDR1 and CDR2: KGHSH, LQKENI. The CDR3 spans 16 residues. V was shortened by 3 bases and J by 2 bases, with 13 bases between the two germline ends.